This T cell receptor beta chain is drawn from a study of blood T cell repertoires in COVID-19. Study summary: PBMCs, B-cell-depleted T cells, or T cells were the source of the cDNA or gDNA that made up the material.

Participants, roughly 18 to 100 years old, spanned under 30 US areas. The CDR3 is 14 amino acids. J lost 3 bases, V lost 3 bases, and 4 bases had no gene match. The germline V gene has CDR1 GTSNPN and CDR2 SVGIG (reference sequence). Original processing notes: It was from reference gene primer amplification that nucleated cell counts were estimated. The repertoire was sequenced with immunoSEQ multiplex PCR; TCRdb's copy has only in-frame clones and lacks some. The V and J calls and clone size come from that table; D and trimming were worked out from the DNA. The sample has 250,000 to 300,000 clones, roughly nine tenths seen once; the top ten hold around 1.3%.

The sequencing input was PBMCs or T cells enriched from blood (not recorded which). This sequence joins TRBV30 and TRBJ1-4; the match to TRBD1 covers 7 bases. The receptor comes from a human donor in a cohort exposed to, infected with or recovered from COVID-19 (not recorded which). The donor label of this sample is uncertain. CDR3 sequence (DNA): TGTGCCTGGAGCAGGGGGAGCGCTAATGAAAAACTGTTTTTT. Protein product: CAWSRGSANEKLFF.